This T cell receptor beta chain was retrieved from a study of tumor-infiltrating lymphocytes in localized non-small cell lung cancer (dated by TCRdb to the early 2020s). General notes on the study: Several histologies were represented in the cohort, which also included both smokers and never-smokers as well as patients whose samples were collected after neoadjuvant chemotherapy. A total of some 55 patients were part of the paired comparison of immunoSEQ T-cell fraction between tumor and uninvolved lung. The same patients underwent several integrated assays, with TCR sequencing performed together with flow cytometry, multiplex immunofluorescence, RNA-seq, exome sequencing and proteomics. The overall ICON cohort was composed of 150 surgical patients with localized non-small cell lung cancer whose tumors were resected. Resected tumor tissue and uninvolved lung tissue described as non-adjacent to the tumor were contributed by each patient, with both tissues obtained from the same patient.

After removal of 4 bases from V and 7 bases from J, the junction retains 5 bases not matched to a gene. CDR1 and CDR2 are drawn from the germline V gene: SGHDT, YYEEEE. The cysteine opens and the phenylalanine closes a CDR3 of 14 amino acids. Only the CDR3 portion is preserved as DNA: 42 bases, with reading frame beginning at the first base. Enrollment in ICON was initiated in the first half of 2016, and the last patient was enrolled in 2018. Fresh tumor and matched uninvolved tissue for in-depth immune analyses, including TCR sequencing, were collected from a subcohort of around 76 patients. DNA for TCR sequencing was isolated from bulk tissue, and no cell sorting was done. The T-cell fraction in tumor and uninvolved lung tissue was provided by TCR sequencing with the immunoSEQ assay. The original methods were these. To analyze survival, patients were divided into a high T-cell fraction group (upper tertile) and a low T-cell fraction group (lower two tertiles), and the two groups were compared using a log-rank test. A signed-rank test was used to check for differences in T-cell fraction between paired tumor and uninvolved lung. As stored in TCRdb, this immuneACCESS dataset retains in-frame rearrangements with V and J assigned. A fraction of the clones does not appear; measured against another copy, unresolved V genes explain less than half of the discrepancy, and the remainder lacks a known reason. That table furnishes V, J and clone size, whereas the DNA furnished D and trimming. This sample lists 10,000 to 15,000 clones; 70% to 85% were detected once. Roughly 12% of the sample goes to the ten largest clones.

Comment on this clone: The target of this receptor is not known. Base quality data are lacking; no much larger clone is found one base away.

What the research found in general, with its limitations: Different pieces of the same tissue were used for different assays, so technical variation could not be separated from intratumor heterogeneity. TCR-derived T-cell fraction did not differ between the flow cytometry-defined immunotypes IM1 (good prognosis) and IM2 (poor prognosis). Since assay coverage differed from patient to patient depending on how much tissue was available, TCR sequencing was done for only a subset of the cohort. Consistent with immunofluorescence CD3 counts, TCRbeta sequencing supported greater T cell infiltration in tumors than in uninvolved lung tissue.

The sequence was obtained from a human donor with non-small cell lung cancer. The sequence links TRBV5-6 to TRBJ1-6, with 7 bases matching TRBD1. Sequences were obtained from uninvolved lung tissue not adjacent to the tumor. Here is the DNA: TGTGCCAGCAGCCCACAGGGGTCGAATTCACCCCTCCACTTT. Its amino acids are CASSPQGSNSPLHF.